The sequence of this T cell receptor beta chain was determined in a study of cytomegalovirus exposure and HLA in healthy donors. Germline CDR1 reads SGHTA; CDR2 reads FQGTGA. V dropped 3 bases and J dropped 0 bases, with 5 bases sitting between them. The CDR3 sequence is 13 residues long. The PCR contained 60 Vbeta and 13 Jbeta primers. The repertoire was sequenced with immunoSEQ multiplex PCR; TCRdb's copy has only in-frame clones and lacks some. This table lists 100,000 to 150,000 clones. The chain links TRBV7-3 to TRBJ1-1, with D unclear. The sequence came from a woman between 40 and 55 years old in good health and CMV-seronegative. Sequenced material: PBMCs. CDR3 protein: CASSLQVNTEAFF. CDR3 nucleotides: TGTGCCAGCAGCTTGCAGGTGAACACTGAAGCTTTCTTT. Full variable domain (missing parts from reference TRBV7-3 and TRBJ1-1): GAGVSQTPSNKVTEKGKYVELRCDPISGHTALYWYRQSLGQGPEFLIYFQGTGAADDSGLPNDRFFAVRPEGSVSTLKIQRTERGDSAVYLCASSLQVNTEAFFGQGTRLTVV.